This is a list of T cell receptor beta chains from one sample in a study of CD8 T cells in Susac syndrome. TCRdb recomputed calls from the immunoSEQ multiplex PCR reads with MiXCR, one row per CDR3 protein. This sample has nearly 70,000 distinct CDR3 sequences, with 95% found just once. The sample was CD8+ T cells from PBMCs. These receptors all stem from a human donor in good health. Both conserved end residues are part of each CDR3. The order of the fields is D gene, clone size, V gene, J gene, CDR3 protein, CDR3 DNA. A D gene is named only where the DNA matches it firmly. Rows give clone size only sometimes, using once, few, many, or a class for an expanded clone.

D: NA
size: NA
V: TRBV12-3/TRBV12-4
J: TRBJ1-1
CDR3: CASRNAGQEAFF
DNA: TGTGCCAGCAGGAACGCGGGGCAGGAAGCTTTCTTT

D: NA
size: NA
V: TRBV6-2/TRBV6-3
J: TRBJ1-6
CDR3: CASSFGRNSPLHF
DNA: TGTGCCAGCAGTTTTGGACGAAATTCACCCCTCCACTTT

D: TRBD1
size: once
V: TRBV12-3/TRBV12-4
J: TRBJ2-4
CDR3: CASSSGQGADIQYF
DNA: TGTGCCAGCAGTTCGGGACAGGGGGCTGACATTCAGTACTTC

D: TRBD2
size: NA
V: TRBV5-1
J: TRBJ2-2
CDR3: CASTWTSVTGELFF
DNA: TGCGCCAGCACGTGGACTAGCGTTACCGGGGAGCTGTTTTTT

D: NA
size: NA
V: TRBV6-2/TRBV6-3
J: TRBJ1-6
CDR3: CASSSHTRISYNSPLHF
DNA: TGTGCCAGCAGTAGTCACACCAGGATCTCCTATAATTCACCCCTCCACTTT

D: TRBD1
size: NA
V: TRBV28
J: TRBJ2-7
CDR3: CASSPLQGAEQYF
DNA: TGTGCCAGCTCACCTCTTCAGGGGGCGGAGCAGTACTTC

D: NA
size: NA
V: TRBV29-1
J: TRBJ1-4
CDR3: CSVGTYWGEKLFF
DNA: TGCAGCGTAGGGACTTACTGGGGTGAAAAACTGTTTTTT

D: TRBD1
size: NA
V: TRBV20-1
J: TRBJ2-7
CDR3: CSAKRQGVAYEQYF
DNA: TGCAGTGCTAAAAGACAGGGCGTCGCCTACGAGCAGTACTTC

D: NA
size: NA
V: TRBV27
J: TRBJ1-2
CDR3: CASSLTGINYGYTF
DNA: TGTGCCAGCAGTTTGACAGGAATAAACTATGGCTACACCTTC

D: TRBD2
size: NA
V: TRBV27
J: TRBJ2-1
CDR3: CASSSGPGGVYYNEQFF
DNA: TGTGCCAGCAGTTCCGGACCGGGGGGAGTTTACTACAATGAGCAGTTCTTC

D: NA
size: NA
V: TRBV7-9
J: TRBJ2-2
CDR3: CATPTMGTGELFF
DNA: TGTGCCACCCCCACGATGGGCACCGGGGAGCTGTTTTTT

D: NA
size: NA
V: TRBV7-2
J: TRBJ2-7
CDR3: CASSLALGFFEQYF
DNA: TGTGCCAGCAGCTTAGCCTTAGGGTTTTTTGAGCAGTACTTC

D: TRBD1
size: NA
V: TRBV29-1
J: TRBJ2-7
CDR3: CSVEDLGTGAIYEQYF
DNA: TGCAGCGTTGAAGATCTGGGGACAGGGGCGATCTACGAGCAGTACTTC

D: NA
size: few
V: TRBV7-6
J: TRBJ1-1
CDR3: CASSLGQSGNTEAFF
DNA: TGTGCCAGCAGCTTAGGACAGTCCGGGAACACTGAAGCTTTCTTT

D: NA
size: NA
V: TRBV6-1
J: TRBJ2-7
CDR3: CASSAQGQDEQYF
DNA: TGTGCCAGCAGTGCCCAGGGCCAGGACGAGCAGTACTTC

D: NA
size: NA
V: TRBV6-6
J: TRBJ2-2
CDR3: CASILVNTGELFF
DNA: TGTGCCAGCATCCTGGTAAACACCGGGGAGCTGTTTTTT

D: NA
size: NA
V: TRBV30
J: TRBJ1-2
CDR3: CAGSESSYGYTF
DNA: TGTGCCGGGTCGGAGAGCTCCTATGGCTACACCTTC

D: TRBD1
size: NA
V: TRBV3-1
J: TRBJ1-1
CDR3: CASSPPQGASTEAFF
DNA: TGTGCCAGCAGCCCCCCACAGGGGGCCAGCACTGAAGCTTTCTTT

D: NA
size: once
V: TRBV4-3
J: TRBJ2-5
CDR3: CASSQDRTSYETQYF
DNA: TGCGCCAGCAGCCAAGACCGAACTAGCTACGAGACCCAGTACTTC

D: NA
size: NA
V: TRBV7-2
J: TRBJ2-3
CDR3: CASSSHMADTQYF
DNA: TGTGCCAGCAGCTCCCATATGGCTGATACGCAGTATTTT

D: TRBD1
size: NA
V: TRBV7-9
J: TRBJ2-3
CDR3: CASSPRQGLADTQYF
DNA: TGTGCCAGCAGCCCCCGACAGGGGTTGGCAGATACGCAGTATTTT

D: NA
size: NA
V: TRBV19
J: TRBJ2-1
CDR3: CASSIALGRRSSYNEQFF
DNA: TGTGCCAGTAGTATAGCCCTAGGTCGACGGAGCTCCTACAATGAGCAGTTCTTC

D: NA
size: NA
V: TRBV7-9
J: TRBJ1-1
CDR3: CASGIQGQGPTEAFF
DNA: TGTGCCAGCGGCATTCAGGGTCAGGGCCCCACTGAAGCTTTCTTT

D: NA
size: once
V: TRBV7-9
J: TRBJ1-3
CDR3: CASSSSRKAGNTIYF
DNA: TGTGCCAGCAGCTCTTCCCGCAAGGCTGGAAACACCATATATTTT

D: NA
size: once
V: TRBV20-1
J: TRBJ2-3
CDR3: CSARSLLGTRPGKDTQYF
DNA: TGCAGTGCTAGATCGCTGTTAGGGACGAGGCCGGGGAAAGATACGCAGTATTTT